The next 14 T cell receptor beta chains were all read from a single sample in a study of cytomegalovirus exposure and HLA in healthy donors. Both 60 Vbeta primers and 13 Jbeta primers went into the PCR. Libraries were prepared by immunoSEQ multiplex PCR; TCRdb keeps only in-frame clonotypes and omits some of them. The sample shows more than 140,000 clones, roughly 80% of them seen only once. Sequencing used PBMCs. The receptor source for this set is a man aged 25 to 40 in good health and CMV-seropositive.

This rearrangement joins TRBV27 to TRBJ1-5; D is possibly TRBD1 (5 bases). The V end was cut by 4 bases, the J end by 0 bases, with 10 bases between. Germline CDR1 and CDR2: MNHEY and SMNVEV (reference sequence). The CDR3 totals 15 residues. This CDR3 is CASSWTPDSNQPQHF. The DNA of the CDR3 is TGTGCCAGCAGTTGGACACCAGATAGCAATCAGCCCCAGCATTTT.

The J gene is TRBJ2-5, the V gene TRBV6-6, with TRBD1 identical over 9 bases. The J call may be faulty, since TRBJ2-7 better matches the DNA end. CDR1 MNHNY and CDR2 SVGAGI come from the germline V gene (reference sequence). The CDR3 extends over 14 amino acids. DNA of the CDR3: TGTGCCAGCAGCCGGACAGGGGCCACCTACGAGCAGTACTTC. Its protein is CASSRTGATYEQYF.

The J gene is TRBJ2-5, the V gene TRBV5-1; 9 bases are shared with TRBD2. Trimming took 0 bases from V and 2 from J; bases not matched to a gene: 5. The germline CDR1 and CDR2 sequences are SGHRS and YFSETQ. The CDR3 has 16 amino acids. In DNA, the CDR3 is TGCGCCAGCAGCTTGGGGTTTAGCGGGGGACAAGAGACCCAGTACTTC. It codes for CASSLGFSGGQETQYF.

This chain uses TRBV14 with TRBJ2-7; 9 bases align to TRBD2. J was trimmed by 4 bases and V by 6 bases; bases with no gene match: 4. Germline V gene data show CDR1 as SGHDN and CDR2 as FVKESK. CDR3 length equals 13 residues. CDR3 nucleotide sequence: TGTGCCAGCAGAGTTAGCGGGAGTTACGAGCAGTACTTC. The encoded protein is CASRVSGSYEQYF.

The chain is built from TRBV29-1 and TRBJ2-1, with D hard to call. This CDR3 has 12 amino acids. V lost 7 bases and J 5 bases, leaving 12 bases between the germline ends. Germline values: CDR1 SQVTM, CDR2 ANQGSEA. The CDR3 bases are TGCAGCGCCAACAGATATGACAATGAGCAGTTCTTC. Protein: CSANRYDNEQFF.

This chain links TRBV30 with TRBJ1-1; D uncertain. CDR1 GTSNPN and CDR2 SVGIG come from the germline V gene (reference sequence). The V end was cut by 4 bases, the J end by 1 base, with 10 bases between. The CDR3 totals 13 residues. This chain's CDR3 is CAWTEWRNTEAFF. The CDR3 DNA sequence: TGTGCCTGGACCGAATGGAGGAACACTGAAGCTTTCTTT. The full variable domain, completed using reference TRBV30 and TRBJ1-1, is SQTIHQWPATLVQPVGSPLSLECTVEGTSNPNLYWYRQAAGRGLQLLFYSVGIGQISSEVPQNLSASRPQDRQFILSSKKLLLSDSGFYLCAWTEWRNTEAFFGQGTRLTVV.

The rearrangement links TRBV29-1 to TRBJ2-7; 7 bases fit TRBD1. The CDR3 contains 13 residues. Per the germline V gene, CDR1 is SQVTM and CDR2 is ANQGSEA. V lost 6 bases to trimming and J lost 4 bases; unmatched junction nucleotides: 9. Written as DNA, the CDR3 is TGCAGCGTCGAACGGCGACAGGGATACGAGCAGTACTTC. Translating gives CSVERRQGYEQYF.

The gene calls are TRBV11-3 and TRBJ2-5, with D tentatively TRBD2 (5 bases). V lost 4 bases and J lost 1, with 13 bases in between. The V gene's germline CDR1 is SGHNT and CDR2 YENEEA. The CDR3 is 15 amino acids. The CDR3 here is CASSSSGSVQETQYF. The CDR3 bases are TGTGCCAGCAGCTCCTCGGGTAGCGTCCAAGAGACCCAGTACTTC.

The chain uses TRBV27 and TRBJ2-2; 8 nucleotides line up with TRBD1. The CDR3 length is 17 residues. Germline lookup yields CDR1 MNHEY and CDR2 SMNVEV (reference sequence). With V trimmed by 8 bases and J by 5 bases, 16 bases remained unmatched. In nucleotides, the CDR3 is TGTGCCAGCCACATGGGGCCCCAGGGGGCGCAGACCGGGGAGCTGTTTTTT. This codes for CASHMGPQGAQTGELFF.

This chain links TRBV29-1 with TRBJ2-3; 8 bases are a match to TRBD2. The CDR3 consists of 14 residues. The germline V gene has CDR1 SQVTM and CDR2 ANQGSEA. The trim removed 4 bases at V and 4 bases at J, leaving 7 bases unmatched. DNA of the CDR3: TGCAGCGTTGGAGTGGGAGCGGGAGCAGATACGCAGTATTTT. Encoded protein: CSVGVGAGADTQYF.

V usage is TRBV11-2 and J usage is TRBJ2-2, with 9 nucleotides matching TRBD1. Losses at the gene ends were 1 base for V and 7 bases for J; bases not matched to a gene: 4. There are 15 residues in the CDR3. Germline V gene sequence: CDR1 SGHAT, CDR2 FQNNGV. The CDR3 nucleotides read TGTGCCAGCAGCTTAGTACAGGGGGCAGGCGGGGAGCTGTTTTTT. Translated: CASSLVQGAGGELFF.

This clone occurred once. The junction differs from germline at one of its ends, possibly a read error. The chain recombines TRBV5-1 with TRBJ2-4, with 11 bases that match TRBD2. This CDR3 contains 21 residues. The V gene's germline CDR1 is SGHRS and CDR2 YFSETQ. The CDR3 DNA sequence: TGCGCCAGCAGCTTGCGCACCCCGACTAGCGGGATCCCCCCGGACAAAAACAGTCAGTACTTC. Translating gives CASSLRTPTSGIPPDKNSQYF.

This rearrangement joins TRBV7-2 to TRBJ2-7, with a possible D match to TRBD1 (6 bases). The CDR3 contains 15 residues. The germline gives CDR1 SGHTA, CDR2 FQGNSA. V lost 4 bases and J lost 6, with 19 bases in between. The CDR3 sequence: CASSSRQQGMSEQYF. The CDR3 nucleotides read TGTGCCAGCAGCTCAAGACAGCAGGGGATGTCCGAGCAGTACTTC.

V is TRBV5-6 and J is TRBJ2-7; tentative D call: TRBD2 (6 bases). V was clipped by 3 bases and J by 0 bases, with 19 bases between them. The CDR3 runs to 17 residues. The germline V gene encodes CDR1 SGHDT and CDR2 YYEEEE. CDR3 amino acids: CASSSLSSGGNSYEQYF. In DNA form, the CDR3 reads TGTGCCAGCAGCTCGCTCTCTTCTGGAGGGAACTCCTACGAGCAGTACTTC.